A selection of T cell receptor beta chains follows, all from one sample in a study of cytomegalovirus exposure and HLA in healthy donors. TCRdb's table, derived via immunoSEQ multiplex PCR, lists solely in-frame clones and lacks some. The sample holds 170,000 or so clones, roughly 79% seen once. The sequencing sample was made of PBMCs. The receptors shown here come from a woman between 45 and 65 years old in good health and CMV-seropositive. The CDR3 runs from the conserved cysteine through the conserved F or W. Each record gives: J gene, clone size, D gene, V gene, CDR3 DNA, CDR3 protein. The D gene is left open where the match is weak. Clone size is shown for a subset of rows, as once, few, many or a class of expanded clone.

J: TRBJ1-1; size: .; D: .; V: TRBV30; DNA: TGTGCAGCGGAACCTCTAGGGAGCACTGAAGCTTTCTTT; CDR3: CAAEPLGSTEAFF
J: TRBJ2-1; size: .; D: TRBD1; V: TRBV11-3; DNA: TGTGCCAGCAGCTTAGGGGGACAGGCAGAACAGTTCTTC; CDR3: CASSLGGQAEQFF
J: TRBJ1-1; size: .; D: TRBD1; V: TRBV28; DNA: TGTGCCAGCAGACCTGGACAGGGTAGCACTGAAGCTTTCTTT; CDR3: CASRPGQGSTEAFF
J: TRBJ2-7; size: .; D: .; V: TRBV15; DNA: TGTGCCCCAAGCCCCGGGAACGAGCAGTACTTC; CDR3: CAPSPGNEQYF
J: TRBJ1-4; size: .; D: TRBD1; V: TRBV5-1; DNA: TGCGCCAGCAGCACCGGGACAGACTTTGCAACTAATGAAAAACTGTTTTTT; CDR3: CASSTGTDFATNEKLFF
J: TRBJ1-1; size: .; D: TRBD1; V: TRBV18; DNA: TGTGCCAGCTCACCATTACAGGGGGCGGACACTGAAGCTTTCTTT; CDR3: CASSPLQGADTEAFF
J: TRBJ1-1; size: .; D: TRBD1; V: TRBV5-1; DNA: TGCGCCAGCAGCTCGATCGGGACAGGGGCCACTGAAGCTTTCTTT; CDR3: CASSSIGTGATEAFF
J: TRBJ2-1; size: .; D: TRBD2; V: TRBV19; DNA: TGTGCCAGTAGTATTCAGACTAGCGGGAGGCATGAGCAGTTCTTC; CDR3: CASSIQTSGRHEQFF
J: TRBJ1-2; size: once; D: .; V: TRBV25-1; DNA: TGTGCCAGCAGCCCAGGTGCTGACTATGGCTACACCTTC; CDR3: CASSPGADYGYTF
J: TRBJ1-2; size: .; D: TRBD1; V: TRBV28; DNA: TGTGCCTCTCGACAGGGTTCAGATAACTATGGCTACACCTTC; CDR3: CASRQGSDNYGYTF
J: TRBJ2-5; size: .; D: TRBD2; V: TRBV2; DNA: TGTGCCAGCAGTGAATGGGAGGGAGAGACCCAGTACTTC; CDR3: CASSEWEGETQYF
J: TRBJ2-5; size: .; D: .; V: TRBV2; DNA: TGTGCCAGCAGGCCGCCCGCGGGCCCACCGGAAGAGACCCAGTACTTC; CDR3: CASRPPAGPPEETQYF
J: TRBJ2-7; size: few; D: TRBD1; V: TRBV9; DNA: TGTGCCAGCAGCGTCCAGGGGGACTACGAGCAGTACTTC; CDR3: CASSVQGDYEQYF
J: TRBJ1-1; size: few; D: TRBD1; V: TRBV28; DNA: TGTGCCAGCAGTTTATTGGGACAGCAGCCGATTGGGAGAGCTTTCTTT; CDR3: CASSLLGQQPIGRAFF
J: TRBJ2-7; size: few; D: TRBD2; V: TRBV9; DNA: TGTGCCAGCAGCTTTGGACTAGCGGAGCCCTACGAGCAGTACTTC; CDR3: CASSFGLAEPYEQYF
J: TRBJ1-1; size: .; D: .; V: TRBV5-1; DNA: TGCGCCAGCAGCGTGAGCACTACGAGTCTAACTGAAGCTTTCTTT; CDR3: CASSVSTTSLTEAFF
J: TRBJ2-3; size: .; D: TRBD2; V: TRBV6-5; DNA: TGTGCCAGCAGTTACCGGCTAGCGGGAGCGGATACGCAGTATTTT; CDR3: CASSYRLAGADTQYF
J: TRBJ1-2; size: .; D: TRBD1; V: TRBV13; DNA: TGTGCCAGCAACGGGTTCCGTGACAGGGTGGGAGGCTACACCTTC; CDR3: CASNGFRDRVGGYTF
J: TRBJ2-3; size: .; D: .; V: TRBV7-6; DNA: TGTGCCAGCAGCGCCAGGGGCTCTAGCACAGATACGCAGTATTTT; CDR3: CASSARGSSTDTQYF
J: TRBJ2-3; size: .; D: TRBD2; V: TRBV4-3; DNA: TGCGCCAGCAGCCAAGATCTCGCTAGCGGAAGAGATACGCAGTATTTT; CDR3: CASSQDLASGRDTQYF
J: TRBJ1-1; size: .; D: .; V: TRBV7-2; DNA: TGTGCCAGCAGCCCTAGGGCGGGAGGGCACACTGAAGCTTTCTTT; CDR3: CASSPRAGGHTEAFF
J: TRBJ2-1; size: few; D: TRBD2; V: TRBV2; DNA: TGTGCCAGCAGCGTTCGGACTAGCGGCCCCAATGAGCAGTTCTTC; CDR3: CASSVRTSGPNEQFF
J: TRBJ2-2; size: few; D: .; V: TRBV5-4; DNA: TGTGCCAGCAGCTTGGATCTCCGGAACACCGGGGAGCTGTTTTTT; CDR3: CASSLDLRNTGELFF
J: TRBJ1-1; size: .; D: .; V: TRBV10-2; DNA: TGCGCCAGCAGTGAGCCGGGGGGGAGGTTGGGAGGTGGAGGAACTGAAGCTTTCTTT; CDR3: CASSEPGGRLGGGGTEAFF
J: TRBJ1-4; size: .; D: .; V: TRBV25-1; DNA: TGTGCCAGCAGTTACAGTGGGCAGAATGAAAAACTGTTTTTT; CDR3: CASSYSGQNEKLFF
J: TRBJ1-5; size: once; D: .; V: TRBV28; DNA: TGTGCCAGCAGTTTGGCCGGGAACTATCAGCCCCAGCATTTT; CDR3: CASSLAGNYQPQHF
J: TRBJ2-5; size: .; D: .; V: TRBV5-4; DNA: TGTGCCAGCAGCTCCAGACAGGTCCGCGAGACCCAGTACTTC; CDR3: CASSSRQVRETQYF
J: TRBJ1-1; size: once; D: .; V: TRBV4-1; DNA: TGCGCCAGCAGCCAAGCAGGGTTAAACACTGAAGCTTTCTTT; CDR3: CASSQAGLNTEAFF
J: TRBJ1-1; size: .; D: TRBD1; V: TRBV5-1; DNA: TGCGCCAGCAGCTTGTCGGTGGCAGGGGGCCGGAACACTGAAGCTTTCTTT; CDR3: CASSLSVAGGRNTEAFF
J: TRBJ1-1; size: .; D: .; V: TRBV11-3; DNA: TGTGCCAGCAGCTTAGATTCGGGGAACACTGAAGCTTTCTTT; CDR3: CASSLDSGNTEAFF
J: TRBJ1-4; size: .; D: .; V: TRBV5-8; DNA: TGTGCCAGCAGCCCGGGGGAAACACAGAATGAAAAACTGTTTTTT; CDR3: CASSPGETQNEKLFF
J: TRBJ2-4; size: .; D: .; V: TRBV27; DNA: TGTGCCAGCCGAAGGACTGTAGCCAAAAACATTCAGTACTTC; CDR3: CASRRTVAKNIQYF
J: TRBJ2-1; size: .; D: TRBD2; V: TRBV5-1; DNA: TGCGCCAGCAGCTTGGCTGGGCGGGGGGGGTACAATGAGCAGTTCTTC; CDR3: CASSLAGRGGYNEQFF
J: TRBJ2-3; size: once; D: .; V: TRBV19; DNA: TGTGCCAGTAGACCCCGGGCGGGGGCAAGGTCAGATACGCAGTATTTT; CDR3: CASRPRAGARSDTQYF
J: TRBJ1-5; size: .; D: .; V: TRBV6-6; DNA: TGTGCCAGCAGTTACCTTCGAGTCTATAGCAATCAGCCCCAGCATTTT; CDR3: CASSYLRVYSNQPQHF
J: TRBJ2-5; size: .; D: .; V: TRBV7-2; DNA: TGTGCCAGCAGCTTCCAATCGAGCCAAGAGACCCAGTACTTC; CDR3: CASSFQSSQETQYF
J: TRBJ1-4; size: .; D: .; V: TRBV14; DNA: TGTGCCAGCAGCCAAGATCCCATTCACAGGGACGAGAATGAAAAACTGTTTTTT; CDR3: CASSQDPIHRDENEKLFF
J: TRBJ2-2; size: once; D: .; V: TRBV11-3; DNA: TGTGCCAGCAGCCCCAGGGGGGCTAGCGTTAGGGAGCTGTTTTTT; CDR3: CASSPRGASVRELFF
J: TRBJ1-5; size: .; D: .; V: TRBV6-5; DNA: TGTGCCAGCAGTTCCGGACTGGCCGAGCATTTT; CDR3: CASSSGLAEHF
J: TRBJ2-4; size: .; D: TRBD2; V: TRBV5-4; DNA: TGTGCCAGCAGCTTGGATAGCGGGAGGGCCCTGGCCAAAAACATTCAGTACTTC; CDR3: CASSLDSGRALAKNIQYF
J: TRBJ1-5; size: few; D: .; V: TRBV5-1; DNA: TGCGCCAGCAGCGTGGACACCGATCAGCCCCAGCATTTT; CDR3: CASSVDTDQPQHF
J: TRBJ2-5; size: few; D: .; V: TRBV5-3; DNA: TGTGCCAGCAGCCCCCTCGGGGAGGAGACCCAGTACTTC; CDR3: CASSPLGEETQYF
J: TRBJ2-7; size: .; D: .; V: TRBV20-1; DNA: TGCAGTGCCTCTACAGCCGCCGGGCAGTACTTC; CDR3: CSASTAAGQYF
J: TRBJ1-1; size: .; D: TRBD1; V: TRBV5-8; DNA: TGTGCCAGCAGACGACAGGGGAGGGACACTGAAGCTTTCTTT; CDR3: CASRRQGRDTEAFF
J: TRBJ2-5; size: .; D: .; V: TRBV7-7; DNA: TGTGCTAGCAGCTTAGTTGGCAGGGGACCCCAAGAGACCCAGTACTTC; CDR3: CASSLVGRGPQETQYF
J: TRBJ1-2; size: .; D: .; V: TRBV5-3; DNA: TGTGCCAGAAGCTTGGCCAGGGGACACACCTTC; CDR3: CARSLARGHTF
J: TRBJ1-5; size: .; D: .; V: TRBV19; DNA: TGTGCCAGTAGTGCCCAAGGGGCTCGGCGATATAGCAATCAGCCCCAGCATTTT; CDR3: CASSAQGARRYSNQPQHF
J: TRBJ2-1; size: .; D: TRBD2; V: TRBV15; DNA: TGTGCCACCAGCAGAGATAGCCGACTAGCGTGGAATGAGCAGTTCTTC; CDR3: CATSRDSRLAWNEQFF
J: TRBJ1-5; size: .; D: TRBD1; V: TRBV18; DNA: TGTGCCAGCTCACAGGGGACAGGGGGAAGCAATCAGCCCCAGCATTTT; CDR3: CASSQGTGGSNQPQHF
J: TRBJ1-1; size: .; D: .; V: TRBV6-5; DNA: TGTGCCAGCAGTTACGGAGGGGTCTCTGAAGCTTTCTTT; CDR3: CASSYGGVSEAFF
J: TRBJ2-3; size: .; D: TRBD2; V: TRBV11-3; DNA: TGTGCCAGCAGCTTATTCGGCGGGGGTGGCGCAGATACGCAGTATTTT; CDR3: CASSLFGGGGADTQYF
J: TRBJ1-1; size: few; D: TRBD1; V: TRBV27; DNA: TGTGCCAGCAGGCCCACTGGACAGGGTTATACTGAAGCTTTCTTT; CDR3: CASRPTGQGYTEAFF
J: TRBJ1-2; size: .; D: .; V: TRBV11-2; DNA: TGTGCCAGCAGCTTAGGGTATGGCAGGGCGAATTATGGCTACACCTTC; CDR3: CASSLGYGRANYGYTF
J: TRBJ1-3; size: .; D: TRBD1; V: TRBV13; DNA: TGTGCCAGCAGCTTAGCGGTGACAGGGGGAGGAAACACCATATATTTT; CDR3: CASSLAVTGGGNTIYF
J: TRBJ2-7; size: .; D: .; V: TRBV18; DNA: TGTGCCAGCTCCTACACTAGCTCCTACGAGCAGTACTTC; CDR3: CASSYTSSYEQYF
J: TRBJ1-4; size: .; D: TRBD1; V: TRBV4-2; DNA: TGTGCCAGCAGCCAAGGGACGGGACAGGGGACAACTAATGAAAAACTGTTTTTT; CDR3: CASSQGTGQGTTNEKLFF
J: TRBJ1-2; size: .; D: .; V: TRBV5-4; DNA: TGTGCCAGCAGCTTGGGGGCGCGGGGCTATGGCTACACCTTC; CDR3: CASSLGARGYGYTF
J: TRBJ2-1; size: .; D: .; V: TRBV2; DNA: TGTGCCAGCAGTGCACAGGCGAGCTCCTACAATGAGCAGTTCTTC; CDR3: CASSAQASSYNEQFF
J: TRBJ1-5; size: .; D: .; V: TRBV21-1; DNA: TGTGCCAGCAGCAAAGATAGCAAGAGGGATTGGAATCAGCCCCAGCATTTT; CDR3: CASSKDSKRDWNQPQHF
J: TRBJ1-1; size: few; D: TRBD1; V: TRBV29-1; DNA: TGCAGCGTTGGGGAGACAGGGCGGATGACTGAAGCTTTCTTT; CDR3: CSVGETGRMTEAFF